Sequencing of this T cell receptor beta chain was carried out in a study of neurological immune-mediated disorders. Study-level findings and limits: HTLV-1-associated myelopathy showed the most TCR clonal expansion; multiple sclerosis the least, below healthy controls.

As to time point: longitudinal time-point 2. At least ten counts were recorded for this clonotype. Its target is unknown. Germline lookup yields CDR1 DFQATT and CDR2 SNEGSKA (reference sequence). The CDR3 runs 14 residues. Trimming left V 6 bases short and J 0 bases short, with 14 bases between. 5'RACE employing 10-nucleotide random UMIs yielded the cDNA. MiXCR was run by TCRdb on the 5' RACE reads, yielding one entry per CDR3 protein. The table records roughly 45,000 distinct CDR3 sequences, 10% to 15% of them present only once. Sequencing input: PBMCs. This chain uses TRBV20-1 with TRBJ2-5, with a tentative D call TRBD2 (6 bases). The origin of this receptor is a male donor with HTLV-1-associated myelopathy (HAM/TSP). This CDR3 is CSAQGVADQETQYF. Here the CDR3 DNA reads TGCAGTGCCCAGGGTGTAGCGGACCAAGAGACCCAGTACTTC.